This T cell receptor beta chain derives from a study of immune cell composition in non-small cell lung cancer. CDR3 length: 19 amino acids. Trimming at V came to 8 bases and at J to 3 bases, leaving 22 bases not matched to a gene. Germline V lookup: CDR1 MDHEN, CDR2 SYDVKM. Findings and caveats of the study: Tumour-associated clones >0.5% occurred in approximately 32% of adenocarcinomas, roughly 75% of squamous. Tumour TCR-beta clonality was not significantly tied to smoking pack-years.

Method: immunoSEQ multiplex PCR; TCRdb's copy keeps in-frame clones and lacks some. The sample has thousands of clones, 60% to 70% seen once; the top ten hold about 7.8%. Worth noting for this clone: The antigen is not known.

The sequencing sample was made of lung tumor tissue. The V gene is TRBV28, the J gene TRBJ2-3; 8 bases line up with TRBD2. The receptor's source is a human donor with non-small cell lung cancer. CDR3 coding DNA: TGTGCCAGCGCTCCGTTTGTCGGTAGCGGGAATTTAAGGACAGATACGCAGTATTTT. This gives the protein CASAPFVGSGNLRTDTQYF.